Below, 15 T cell receptor beta chains from the same sample are listed, as sequenced in a study of T-cell memory formation after mild COVID-19. In TCRdb, the 5' RACE reads were re-called with MiXCR into one record per CDR3 protein. The sample holds 250,000 to 350,000 distinct CDR3 sequences, roughly 15% seen once. Source material: PBMCs or a T cell subset sorted from them (not recorded which). The receptors derive from a man aged 18 to 29 who had mild COVID-19 (a few samples of this study predate the infection). Cell type and time point are not known.

This clonotype was counted a few times. The chain combines TRBV20-1 with TRBJ1-5; D is perhaps TRBD1 (5 bases). The CDR3 loop spans 15 amino acids. The germline gives CDR1 DFQATT, CDR2 SNEGSKA (reference sequence). This CDR3 is CSASPQGDSNQPQHF. Written as DNA, the CDR3 is TGCAGCGCCTCTCCCCAGGGTGATAGCAATCAGCCCCAGCATTTT.

This chain connects TRBV5-1 to TRBJ1-1; no clear D. Germline assignment: CDR1 SGHRS and CDR2 YFSETQ. The length of the CDR3 is 14 residues. V lost 2 bases and J lost 7, with 15 bases in between. The CDR3 protein is CASSFGGGPLEAFF. DNA for the CDR3: TGCGCCAGCAGCTTCGGTGGCGGGCCGCTTGAAGCTTTCTTT.

A few counts support this clonotype. V usage is TRBV15 and J usage is TRBJ2-2; 7 bases are shared with TRBD1. The germline CDR1 and CDR2 sequences are LNHNV and YYDKDF (reference sequence). CDR3 length: 19 residues. Trimming at V came to 1 base and at J to 6 bases, leaving 17 bases not matched to a gene. In DNA, the CDR3 is TGTGCCACCAGCAGAGTAGAGGGGGCGCCCCAGATGTTCGCCGGGGAGCTGTTTTTT. Amino acid sequence: CATSRVEGAPQMFAGELFF.

The chain couples TRBV10-3 to TRBJ1-5; perhaps TRBD1 as D (5 bases). The V end lost 6 bases, the J end lost 0 bases, and 9 bases lay between the germline ends. Germline assignment: CDR1 ENHRY and CDR2 SYGVKD. The CDR3 consists of 14 residues. The CDR3 sequence: CAISEGNSNQPQHF. In DNA form, the CDR3 reads TGTGCCATCAGCGAGGGGAATAGCAATCAGCCCCAGCATTTT.

The chain is built from TRBV3-1 and TRBJ2-6; no definite D call. The CDR3 contains 17 residues. CDR1 is LGHDT and CDR2 is YNNKEL in the germline V gene (reference sequence). The V gene lost 0 bases and the J gene lost 4 bases, with 13 bases spanning the gap. CDR3 amino acids: CASSQDPRVTGANVLTF. As DNA, the CDR3 is TGTGCCAGCAGCCAAGATCCCCGCGTGACAGGGGCCAACGTCCTGACTTTC.

This clonotype has a handful of counts. CDR3 in DNA: TGCGCCAGCAGCCCCGCGGACGGAGAGACCCAGTACTTC. This codes for CASSPADGETQYF. The gene calls are TRBV5-1 and TRBJ2-5; D ambiguous. The V end was cut by 4 bases, the J end by 4 bases, with 11 bases between. The germline V gene encodes CDR1 SGHRS and CDR2 YFSETQ. The CDR3 totals 13 residues.

This clonotype showed up just once. The J gene is TRBJ1-4, the V gene TRBV7-9, with TRBD1 matching over 7 bases. The germline V gene has CDR1 SEHNR and CDR2 FQNEAQ (reference sequence). This CDR3 comprises 16 residues. J lost 7 bases, V lost 5 bases, and 13 bases had no gene match. The CDR3 region is CASSPAGAQGVEKLFF. The CDR3 bases are TGTGCCAGCAGCCCCGCAGGGGCGCAGGGGGTTGAAAAACTGTTTTTT.

The chain links TRBV7-6 to TRBJ2-5; tentatively, D is TRBD1 or TRBD2 (6 bases each). CDR3 length: 16 residues. Germline-derived CDR1 and CDR2 are SGHVS and FNYEAQ. The V gene lost 3 bases and the J gene lost 0 bases, with 14 bases spanning the gap. The CDR3 nucleotides read TGTGCCAGCAGCTTCGGCTCAGGGGACTACCAAGAGACCCAGTACTTC. Its protein is CASSFGSGDYQETQYF.

This clonotype has only one observation. J is TRBJ2-7 and V is TRBV7-9; D is unclear. This CDR3 has 15 amino acids. Per germline, CDR1 SEHNR and CDR2 FQNEAQ (reference sequence). The V end was cut by 0 bases, the J end by 3 bases, with 12 bases between. The CDR3 DNA reads TGTGCCAGCAGCTTAGCAGCTGTTCTGGACTACGAGCAGTACTTC. This sequence encodes CASSLAAVLDYEQYF.

This chain links TRBV5-4 with TRBJ2-7; weak D call: TRBD1 (6 bases). There are 14 residues in the CDR3. In germline, CDR1 is SGHNT, CDR2 YYREEE (reference sequence). Trimming shortened V by 2 bases and J by 6 bases, and 15 bases separated the two germline ends. This CDR3 is CASSFGSGTSEQYF. CDR3 nucleotide sequence: TGTGCCAGCAGCTTCGGCTCCGGGACAAGCGAGCAGTACTTC.

This clonotype was picked up a small number of times. J is TRBJ1-2 and V is TRBV7-2, with 9 positions matching TRBD1. The CDR3 covers 14 residues. Germline V CDR1 and CDR2: SGHTA, FQGNSA. After removal of 5 bases from V and 7 bases from J, the junction contained 8 bases not matched to a gene. Here the CDR3 DNA reads TGTGCCAGCAGCGACCGGGACAGGGTAGTTGGCTACACCTTC. Its protein product is CASSDRDRVVGYTF.

In this sample, this clonotype turned up a few times. The chain is built from TRBV2 and TRBJ2-1; 8 bases match TRBD2. With 10 bases clipped from V and 4 bases from J, the junction kept 0 bases outside the gene matches. The CDR3 contains 11 residues. The V gene's germline CDR1 is SNHLY and CDR2 FYNNEI. The CDR3 DNA follows: TGTGCCACGGGGGGGTACAATGAGCAGTTCTTC. This translates into CATGGYNEQFF.

This clonotype has more than one count but fewer than ten. This chain links TRBV3-1 with TRBJ2-1, with 11 nucleotides matching TRBD2. The CDR3 is 16 residues long. J was trimmed by 7 bases and V by 3 bases; bases with no gene match: 8. Per the germline V gene, CDR1 is LGHDT and CDR2 is YNNKEL (reference sequence). The CDR3 region is CASSQIAGGFGNEQFF. CDR3 coding DNA: TGTGCCAGCAGCCAGATAGCGGGGGGGTTCGGAAATGAGCAGTTCTTC.

This clonotype came up a few times. The V call is TRBV28, the J call TRBJ2-3; TRBD1 matches 8 bases. Germline loops: CDR1 MDHEN, CDR2 SYDVKM. V was pared by 8 bases and J by 4 bases, with 8 bases of the junction left unmatched. The CDR3 is made up of 14 amino acids. The CDR3 loop is CASLGTGRADTQYF. The CDR3 DNA follows: TGTGCCAGCCTCGGGACAGGTCGGGCAGATACGCAGTATTTT.

In its sample, this clonotype was seen a few times. This chain uses TRBV4-3 with TRBJ1-1, with D perhaps matching TRBD1 (5 bases). Between the trimmed V and J ends, which lost 0 bases and 10 bases, there was a span of 15 bases. This CDR3 spans 14 amino acids. Germline V gene data show CDR1 as LGHNA and CDR2 as YSLEER. The CDR3 region has the DNA TGCGCCAGCAGCCAAGATAGGGGAACGATTGGAGCTTTCTTT. This translates into CASSQDRGTIGAFF.